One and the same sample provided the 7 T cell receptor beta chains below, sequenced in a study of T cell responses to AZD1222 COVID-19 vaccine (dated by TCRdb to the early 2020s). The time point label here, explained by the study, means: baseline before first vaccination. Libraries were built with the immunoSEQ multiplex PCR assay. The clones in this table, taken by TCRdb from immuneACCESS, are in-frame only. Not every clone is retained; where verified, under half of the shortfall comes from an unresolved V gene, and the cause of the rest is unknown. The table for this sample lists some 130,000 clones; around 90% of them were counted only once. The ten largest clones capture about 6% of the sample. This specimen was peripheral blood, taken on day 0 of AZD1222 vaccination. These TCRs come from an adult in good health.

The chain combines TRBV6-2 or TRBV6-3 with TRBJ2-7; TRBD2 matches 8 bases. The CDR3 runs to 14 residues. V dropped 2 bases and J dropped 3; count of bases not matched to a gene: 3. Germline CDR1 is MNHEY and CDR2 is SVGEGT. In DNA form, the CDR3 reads TGTGCCAGCAGTTACAATGCGGGAGGCTACGAGCAGTACTTC. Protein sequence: CASSYNAGGYEQYF.

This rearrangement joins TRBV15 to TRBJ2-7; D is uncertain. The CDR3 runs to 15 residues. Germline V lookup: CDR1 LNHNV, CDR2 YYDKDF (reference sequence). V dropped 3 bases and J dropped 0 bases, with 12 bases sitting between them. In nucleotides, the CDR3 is TGTGCCACCAGCAGGGCCGGTAGTAGCTCCTACGAGCAGTACTTC. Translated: CATSRAGSSSYEQYF.

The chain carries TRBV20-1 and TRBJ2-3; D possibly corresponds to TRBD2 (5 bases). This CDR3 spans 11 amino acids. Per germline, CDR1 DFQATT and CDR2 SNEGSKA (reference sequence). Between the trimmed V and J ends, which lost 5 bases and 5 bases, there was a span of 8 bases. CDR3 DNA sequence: TGCAGTGCTCGGACTGGAGATACGCAGTATTTT. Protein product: CSARTGDTQYF.

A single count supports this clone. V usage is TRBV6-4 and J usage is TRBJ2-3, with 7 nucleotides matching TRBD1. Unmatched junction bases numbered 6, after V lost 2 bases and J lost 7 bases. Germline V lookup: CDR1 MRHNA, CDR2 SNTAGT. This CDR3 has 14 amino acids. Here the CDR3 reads CASSDGTAQNTQYF. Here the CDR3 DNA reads TGTGCCAGCAGTGACGGGACAGCCCAAAATACGCAGTATTTT.

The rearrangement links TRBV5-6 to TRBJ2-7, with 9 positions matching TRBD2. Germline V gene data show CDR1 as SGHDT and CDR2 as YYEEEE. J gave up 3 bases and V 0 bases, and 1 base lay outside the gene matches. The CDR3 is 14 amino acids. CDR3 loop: CASSLGTSDYEQYF. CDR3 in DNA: TGTGCCAGCAGCTTGGGGACTAGCGACTACGAGCAGTACTTC.

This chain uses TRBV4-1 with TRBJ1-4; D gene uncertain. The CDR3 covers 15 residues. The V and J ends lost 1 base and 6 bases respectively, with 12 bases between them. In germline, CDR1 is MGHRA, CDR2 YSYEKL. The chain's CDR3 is CASSQVRAYYEKLFF. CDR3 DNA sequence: TGCGCCAGCAGCCAAGTTCGGGCGTACTATGAAAAACTGTTTTTT.

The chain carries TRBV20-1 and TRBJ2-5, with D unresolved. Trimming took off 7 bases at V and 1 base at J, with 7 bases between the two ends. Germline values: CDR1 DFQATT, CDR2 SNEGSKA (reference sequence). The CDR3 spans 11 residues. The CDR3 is CSVPTQETQYF. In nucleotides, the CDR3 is TGCAGTGTTCCCACCCAAGAGACCCAGTACTTC.